The 14 T cell receptor beta chains reported below all come from one sample, sequenced in a study of blood T cells in healthy people across ages. The second PCR ran roughly 7 to 11 cycles with a sample-barcoded 5' primer and J-beta primers. TCRdb independently ran MiXCR on the 5' RACE reads; one entry per CDR3 protein. The sample holds 1.5 million to 2 million distinct CDR3 sequences, 28% seen once. The sequenced material came from blood. The receptors were sampled from a woman younger than 45 in good health.

The chain recombines TRBV11-2 with TRBJ2-4; D is perhaps TRBD1 or TRBD2 (5 bases each). Trimming took off 1 base at V and 6 bases at J, with 7 bases between the two ends. Germline CDR1 SGHAT, CDR2 FQNNGV. CDR3 length: 13 amino acids. CDR3 region: CASSLAGLNIQYF. Written as DNA, the CDR3 is TGTGCCAGCAGCTTAGCGGGGCTAAACATTCAGTACTTC. The variable domain in full, completed from reference TRBV11-2 and TRBJ2-4, reads EAGVAQSPRYKIIEKRQSVAFWCNPISGHATLYWYQQILGQGPKLLIQFQNNGVVDDSQLPKDRFSAERLKGVDSTLKIQPAKLEDSAVYLCASSLAGLNIQYFGAGTRLSVL.

At least ten counts were recorded for this clonotype. The chain joins TRBV12-3 or TRBV12-4 to TRBJ2-4; D is undetermined. Trimming cost V 3 bases and J 0 bases, with 9 bases left between them. The CDR3 totals 15 residues. For the CDR3, the DNA is TGTGCCAGCAGTTTGGCTCGACTAGCCAAAAACATTCAGTACTTC. Its translation: CASSLARLAKNIQYF.

In its sample, this clonotype was seen many times. This rearrangement joins TRBV20-1 to TRBJ1-4; unclear D gene. This CDR3 region has 13 residues. The V gene's germline CDR1 is DFQATT and CDR2 SNEGSKA (reference sequence). The ends were cut back, 4 bases at V and 0 bases at J, with 6 bases in the middle. The CDR3 DNA reads TGCAGTGCTATAGGAGCAACTAATGAAAAACTGTTTTTT. Residues: CSAIGATNEKLFF.

About this clonotype itself: This clone may be a read error of a much larger clone one base away. The V and J genes are TRBV20-1 and TRBJ2-1, with TRBD1 matching 7 bases. V trimming: 5 bases; J trimming: 12 bases; junction bases outside the gene matches: 10. Germline V lookup: CDR1 DFQATT, CDR2 SNEGSKA (reference sequence). This CDR3 spans 12 amino acids. As DNA, the CDR3 is TGCAGTGCTGGCGACCGACAGGGACGGCAGTTCTTC. This sequence encodes CSAGDRQGRQFF.

As concerns this clonotype: A much larger clone differs by one base, so this may be a read error. The J gene is TRBJ2-2, the V gene TRBV5-5; D might be TRBD1 or TRBD2, each matching 5 bases. Germline V gives CDR1 SGHKS, CDR2 YYEKEE (reference sequence). This CDR3 comprises 15 residues. This CDR3 is CVSSPGTLSTGELFF. CDR3 in DNA: TGTGTCAGCAGTCCCGGGACCCTGAGTACCGGGGAGCTGTTTTTT.

The chain links TRBV12-3 or TRBV12-4 to TRBJ1-2; D is undetermined. CDR3 size: 13 residues. Trimming left V 5 bases short and J 5 bases short, with 12 bases between. CDR3 in amino acids: CASSMGWLYGYTF. The CDR3 bases are TGTGCCAGCAGTATGGGATGGTTGTATGGCTACACCTTC.

This clonotype was counted at least ten times. The rearrangement links TRBV10-3 to TRBJ2-7; D is unresolved. The CDR3 loop spans 12 amino acids. The V gene's germline CDR1 is ENHRY and CDR2 SYGVKD. Trimming shortened V by 10 bases and J by 6 bases, and 16 bases separated the two germline ends. The CDR3 spells CATQTDSGEQYF. Written as DNA, the CDR3 is TGTGCCACCCAAACCGATAGTGGCGAGCAGTACTTC.

In this sample, this clonotype turned up once. This chain links TRBV20-1 with TRBJ2-1; tentative D call: TRBD2 (5 bases). The CDR3 extends over 14 amino acids. Trimming cost V 4 bases and J 13 bases, with 23 bases left between them. Germline V lookup: CDR1 DFQATT, CDR2 SNEGSKA (reference sequence). CDR3 DNA sequence: TGCAGTGCTACCCCCTCCGGACTTAAAGAGACCCAGTTCTTC. This gives the protein CSATPSGLKETQFF.

In regard to this clonotype: A much larger clone differs by one base, so this may be a read error. V usage is TRBV7-2 and J usage is TRBJ2-5; D gene ambiguous. The J call is uncertain, as TRBJ2-7 better fits the DNA end. This CDR3 spans 13 amino acids. Germline V gives CDR1 SGHTA, CDR2 FQGNSA. The CDR3 bases are TGTGCCAGCTCCCGTCGCTTCTCCTACGAGCAGTACTTC. Translation gives CASSRRFSYEQYF.

This clonotype was seen a handful of times. The genes are TRBV5-1 and TRBJ1-5; 8 bases align to TRBD1. The V segment lost 7 bases and the J segment 1 base; nucleotides outside the gene matches: 10. The germline V gene has CDR1 SGHRS and CDR2 YFSETQ. CDR3 length: 16 residues. The CDR3 sequence: CASRQGIGGSNQPQHF. The CDR3 DNA follows: TGCGCCAGCCGACAGGGGATTGGAGGCAGCAATCAGCCCCAGCATTTT.

This chain uses TRBV7-9 with TRBJ1-1; D ambiguous. CDR1 is SEHNR, CDR2 FQNEAQ, per germline (reference sequence). The CDR3 length is 13 residues. Deletions cut 6 bases from V and 3 bases from J, with 11 bases between. The CDR3 nucleotides are TGTGCCAGCAGTGAGAGCCGGGACACTGAAGCTTTCTTT. This encodes CASSESRDTEAFF.

The chain links TRBV5-1 to TRBJ1-3, with no clear D. CDR3 length: 15 amino acids. CDR1 is SGHRS and CDR2 is YFSETQ in the germline V gene. V lost 4 bases and J 8 bases, leaving 19 bases between the germline ends. CDR3 bases: TGCGCCAGCAGCACCGACTCGTTTTCCGGAGACACCATATATTTT. This encodes CASSTDSFSGDTIYF.

This clonotype has just a few counts. The chain employs TRBV7-6 and TRBJ2-5; no firm D call. The tail of the sequence fits TRBJ2-1 better, so the J call may be wrong. There are 13 residues in the CDR3. The germline CDR1 and CDR2 sequences are SGHVS and FNYEAQ. The CDR3 here is CASGRRYQETQFF. For the CDR3, the DNA is TGTGCCAGCGGTAGACGGTACCAAGAGACCCAGTTCTTC.

This clonotype has just a few counts. This sequence joins TRBV11-2 and TRBJ2-4; TRBD1 matches at 8 bases. The J call may be wrong; the DNA end is better matched by TRBJ2-7. The CDR3 is made up of 13 amino acids. Germline V CDR1 and CDR2: SGHAT, FQNNGV. The CDR3 nucleotides read TGTGCCAGCACCACAAGGACAGGGACCGAGCAGTACTTC. Protein sequence: CASTTRTGTEQYF.